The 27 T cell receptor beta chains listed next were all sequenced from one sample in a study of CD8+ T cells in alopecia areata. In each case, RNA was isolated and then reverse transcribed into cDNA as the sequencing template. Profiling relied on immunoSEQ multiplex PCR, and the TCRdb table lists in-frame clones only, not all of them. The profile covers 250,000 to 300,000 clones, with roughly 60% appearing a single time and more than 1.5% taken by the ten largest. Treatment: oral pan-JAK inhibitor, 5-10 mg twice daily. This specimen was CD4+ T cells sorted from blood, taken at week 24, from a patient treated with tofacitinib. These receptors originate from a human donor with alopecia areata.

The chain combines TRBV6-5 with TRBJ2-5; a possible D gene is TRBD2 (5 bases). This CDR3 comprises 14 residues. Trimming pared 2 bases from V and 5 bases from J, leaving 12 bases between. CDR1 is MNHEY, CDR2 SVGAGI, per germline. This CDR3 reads CASSYTGRGETQYF. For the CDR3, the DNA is TGTGCCAGCAGTTACACCGGACGAGGGGAGACCCAGTACTTC.

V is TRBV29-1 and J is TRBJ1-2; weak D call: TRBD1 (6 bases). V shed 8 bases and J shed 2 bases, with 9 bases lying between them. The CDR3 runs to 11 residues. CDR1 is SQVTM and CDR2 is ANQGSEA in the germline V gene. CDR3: CSRTGNYGYTF. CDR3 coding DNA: TGCAGCCGAACAGGGAACTATGGCTACACCTTC.

Here the CDR3 DNA reads TGCGCCAGCAGCTTGAGACAGAGCTCCTACGAGCAGTACTTC. It specifies CASSLRQSSYEQYF. The J gene is TRBJ2-7, the V gene TRBV5-1; D might be TRBD1 (5 bases). Germline CDR1 and CDR2: SGHRS and YFSETQ. V lost 1 base and J 0 bases, leaving 8 bases between the germline ends. The CDR3 has 14 amino acids.

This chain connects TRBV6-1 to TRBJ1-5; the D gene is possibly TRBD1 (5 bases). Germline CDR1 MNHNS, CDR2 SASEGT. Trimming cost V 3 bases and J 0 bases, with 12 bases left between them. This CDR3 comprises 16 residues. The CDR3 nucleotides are TGTGCCAGCAGTGACCAGGGTTGGTATAGCAATCAGCCCCAGCATTTT. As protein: CASSDQGWYSNQPQHF.

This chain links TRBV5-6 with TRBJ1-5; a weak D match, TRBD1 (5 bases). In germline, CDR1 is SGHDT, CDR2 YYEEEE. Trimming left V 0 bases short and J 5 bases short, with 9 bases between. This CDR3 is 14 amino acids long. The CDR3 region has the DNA TGTGCCAGCAGCTTGGGAGGGGAAGATCAGCCCCAGCATTTT. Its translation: CASSLGGEDQPQHF.

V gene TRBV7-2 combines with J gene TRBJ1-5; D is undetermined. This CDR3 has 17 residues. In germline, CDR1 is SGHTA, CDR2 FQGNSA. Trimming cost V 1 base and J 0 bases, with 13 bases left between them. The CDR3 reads CASSLDGRSLSNQPQHF. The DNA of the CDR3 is TGTGCCAGCAGCTTAGACGGCAGGAGCCTTAGCAATCAGCCCCAGCATTTT. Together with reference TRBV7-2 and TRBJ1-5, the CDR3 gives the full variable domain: GAGVSQSPSNKVTEKGKDVELRCDPISGHTALYWYRQSLGQGLEFLIYFQGNSAPDKSGLPSDRFSAERTGGSVSTLTIQRTQQEDSAVYLCASSLDGRSLSNQPQHFGDGTRLSIL.

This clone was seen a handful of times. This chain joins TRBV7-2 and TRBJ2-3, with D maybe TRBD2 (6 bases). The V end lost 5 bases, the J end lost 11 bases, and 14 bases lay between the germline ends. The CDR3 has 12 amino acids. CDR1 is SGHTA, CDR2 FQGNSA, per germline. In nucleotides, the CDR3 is TGTGCCAGCAGCCACTTCGGGGGAATGCAGTATTTT. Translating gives CASSHFGGMQYF.

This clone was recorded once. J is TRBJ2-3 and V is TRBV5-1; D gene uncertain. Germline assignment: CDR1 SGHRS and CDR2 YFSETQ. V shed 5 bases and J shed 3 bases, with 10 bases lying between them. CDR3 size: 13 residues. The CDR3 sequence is CASSTYETDTQYF. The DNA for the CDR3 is TGCGCCAGCAGTACCTACGAAACAGATACGCAGTATTTT.

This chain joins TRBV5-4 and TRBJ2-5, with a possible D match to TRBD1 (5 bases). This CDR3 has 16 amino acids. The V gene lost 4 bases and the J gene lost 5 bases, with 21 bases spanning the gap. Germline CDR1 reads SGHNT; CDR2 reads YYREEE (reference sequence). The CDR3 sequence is CASSPASLPQGETQYF. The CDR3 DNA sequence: TGTGCCAGCAGCCCCGCCTCCCTCCCCCAGGGTGAGACCCAGTACTTC. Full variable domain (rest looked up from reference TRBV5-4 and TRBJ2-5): ETGVTQSPTHLIKTRGQQVTLRCSSQSGHNTVSWYQQALGQGPQFIFQYYREEENGRGNFPPRFSGLQFPNYSSELNVNALELDDSALYLCASSPASLPQGETQYFGPGTRLLVL.

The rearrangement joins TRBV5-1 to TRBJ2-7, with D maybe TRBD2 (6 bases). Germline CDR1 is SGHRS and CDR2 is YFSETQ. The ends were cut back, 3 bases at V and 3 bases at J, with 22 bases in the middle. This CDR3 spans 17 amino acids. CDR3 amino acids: CASSSPVGGLPLYEQYF. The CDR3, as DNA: TGCGCCAGCAGCTCCCCGGTGGGGGGACTTCCCCTCTACGAGCAGTACTTC.

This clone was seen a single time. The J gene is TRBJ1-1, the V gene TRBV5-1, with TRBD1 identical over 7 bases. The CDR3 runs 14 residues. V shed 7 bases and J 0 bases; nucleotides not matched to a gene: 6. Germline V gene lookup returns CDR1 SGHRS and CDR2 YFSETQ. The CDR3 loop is CASRMDRMNTEAFF. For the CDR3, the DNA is TGCGCCAGCCGGATGGACAGGATGAACACTGAAGCTTTCTTT.

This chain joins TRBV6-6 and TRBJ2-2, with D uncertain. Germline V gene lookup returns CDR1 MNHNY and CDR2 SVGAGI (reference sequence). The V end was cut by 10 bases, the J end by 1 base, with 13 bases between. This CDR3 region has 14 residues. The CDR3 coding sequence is TGTGCCACCTTGCAGGAAAGGAACACCGGGGAGCTGTTTTTT. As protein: CATLQERNTGELFF.

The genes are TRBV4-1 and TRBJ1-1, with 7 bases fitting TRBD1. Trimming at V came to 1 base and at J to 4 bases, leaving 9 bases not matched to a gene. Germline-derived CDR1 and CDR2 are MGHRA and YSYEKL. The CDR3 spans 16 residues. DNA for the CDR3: TGCGCCAGCAGCCAAGGTTCCAGGACAGGTAGCACTGAAGCTTTCTTT. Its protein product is CASSQGSRTGSTEAFF.

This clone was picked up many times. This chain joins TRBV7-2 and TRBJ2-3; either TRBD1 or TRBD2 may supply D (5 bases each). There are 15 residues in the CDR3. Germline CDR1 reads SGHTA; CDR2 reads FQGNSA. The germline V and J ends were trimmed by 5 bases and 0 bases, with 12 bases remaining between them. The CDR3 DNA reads TGTGCCAGCAGCCAAGCCGGGGCTAGCACAGATACGCAGTATTTT. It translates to CASSQAGASTDTQYF.

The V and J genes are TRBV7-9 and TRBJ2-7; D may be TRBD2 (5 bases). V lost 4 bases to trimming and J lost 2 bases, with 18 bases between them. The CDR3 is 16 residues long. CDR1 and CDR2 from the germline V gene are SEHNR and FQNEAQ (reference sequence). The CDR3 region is CASSYTTAEKTYEQYF. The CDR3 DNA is TGTGCCAGCAGCTACACAACAGCGGAGAAAACCTACGAGCAGTACTTC.

CDR3 sequence: CASSLQRTGNTEAFF. The CDR3 coding sequence is TGTGCCAGCAGCTTACAAAGGACAGGGAACACTGAAGCTTTCTTT. J is TRBJ1-1 and V is TRBV7-2; TRBD1 matches 7 bases. This CDR3 region has 15 residues. Trimming removed 2 bases from V and 1 base from J; junction bases left unmatched: 4. CDR1 and CDR2 (germline): SGHTA, FQGNSA.

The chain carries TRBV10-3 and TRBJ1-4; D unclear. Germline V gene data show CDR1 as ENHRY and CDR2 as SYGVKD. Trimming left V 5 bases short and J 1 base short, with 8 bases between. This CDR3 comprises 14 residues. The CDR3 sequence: CAISPQLTNEKLFF. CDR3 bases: TGTGCCATCAGTCCACAACTAACTAATGAAAAACTGTTTTTT.

This CDR3 reads CASSPSTGNSPLHF. The CDR3 region has the DNA TGTGCCAGCAGCCCCTCGACAGGGAACTCACCCCTCCACTTT. The J gene is TRBJ1-6, the V gene TRBV7-9, with 7 positions matching TRBD1. The V gene end was trimmed by 5 bases and the J gene end by 10 bases; junction bases not matched to a gene: 8. Germline V gene data show CDR1 as SEHNR and CDR2 as FQNEAQ (reference sequence). This CDR3 has 14 residues.

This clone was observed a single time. The CDR3 sequence: CASRDGGPHGTDTQYF. As DNA, the CDR3 is TGTGCCAGCAGAGACGGGGGCCCCCACGGCACAGATACGCAGTATTTT. The chain couples TRBV9 to TRBJ2-3; D is tentatively TRBD1 or TRBD2 (6 bases each). This CDR3 region has 16 residues. Trimming took 5 bases from V and 1 from J, leaving 17 bases between them. In germline, CDR1 is SGDLS, CDR2 YYNGEE.

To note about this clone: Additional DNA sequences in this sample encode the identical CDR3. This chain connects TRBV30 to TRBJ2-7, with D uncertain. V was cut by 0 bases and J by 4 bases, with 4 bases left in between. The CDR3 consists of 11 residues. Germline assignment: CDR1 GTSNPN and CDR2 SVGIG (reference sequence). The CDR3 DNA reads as TGTGCCTGGAGTGTGGGGTACGAGCAGTACTTC. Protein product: CAWSVGYEQYF.

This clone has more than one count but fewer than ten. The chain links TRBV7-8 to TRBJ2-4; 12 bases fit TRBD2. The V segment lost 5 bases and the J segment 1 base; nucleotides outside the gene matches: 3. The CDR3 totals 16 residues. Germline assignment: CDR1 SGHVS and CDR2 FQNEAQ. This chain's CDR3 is CASSASGGAAKNIQYF. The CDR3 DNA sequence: TGTGCCAGCAGCGCTAGCGGGGGGGCGGCCAAAAACATTCAGTACTTC.

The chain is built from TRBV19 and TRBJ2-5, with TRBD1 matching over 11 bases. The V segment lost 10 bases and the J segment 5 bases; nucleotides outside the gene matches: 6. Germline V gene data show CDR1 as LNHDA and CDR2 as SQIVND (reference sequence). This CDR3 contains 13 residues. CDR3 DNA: TGTGCCACTGGACAGGGGGCTGGCGAGACCCAGTACTTC. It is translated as CATGQGAGETQYF.

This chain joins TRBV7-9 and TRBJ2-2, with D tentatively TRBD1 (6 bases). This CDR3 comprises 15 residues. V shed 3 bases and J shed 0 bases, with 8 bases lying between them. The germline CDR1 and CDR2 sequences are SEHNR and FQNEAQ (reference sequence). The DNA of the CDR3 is TGTGCCAGCAGCTTGGGACACTCGAACACCGGGGAGCTGTTTTTT. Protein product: CASSLGHSNTGELFF. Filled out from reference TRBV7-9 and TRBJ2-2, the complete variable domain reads DTGVSQNPRHKITKRGQNVTFRCDPISEHNRLYWYRQTLGQGPEFLTYFQNEAQLEKSRLLSDRFSAERPKGSFSTLEIQRTEQGDSAMYLCASSLGHSNTGELFFGEGSRLTVL.

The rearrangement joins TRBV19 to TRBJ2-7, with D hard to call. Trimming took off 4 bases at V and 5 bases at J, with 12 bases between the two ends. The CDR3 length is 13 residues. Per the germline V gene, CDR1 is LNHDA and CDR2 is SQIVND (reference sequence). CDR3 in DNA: TGTGCCAGTAGTACCCGGTCCGGTGACGAGCAGTACTTC. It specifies CASSTRSGDEQYF.

The CDR3 nucleotides are TGTGCCAGCAATACAGGGGTTCAGCCCCAGCATTTT. The encoded protein is CASNTGVQPQHF. The chain combines TRBV2 with TRBJ1-5, with TRBD1 matching over 7 bases. Germline loops: CDR1 SNHLY, CDR2 FYNNEI. V lost 7 bases to trimming and J lost 6 bases; unmatched junction nucleotides: 3. The CDR3 has 12 amino acids.

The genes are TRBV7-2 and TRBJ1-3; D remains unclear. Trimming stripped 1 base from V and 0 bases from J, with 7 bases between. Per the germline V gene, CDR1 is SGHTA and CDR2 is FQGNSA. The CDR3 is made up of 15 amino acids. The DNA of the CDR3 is TGTGCCAGCAGCTTAGGGCGGGGCTCTGGAAACACCATATATTTT. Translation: CASSLGRGSGNTIYF.

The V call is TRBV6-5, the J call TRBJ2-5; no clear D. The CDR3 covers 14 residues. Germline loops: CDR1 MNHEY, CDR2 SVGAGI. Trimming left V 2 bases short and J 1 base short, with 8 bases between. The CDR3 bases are TGTGCCAGCAGTTACGGCGGAGCCCAAGAGACCCAGTACTTC. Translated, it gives CASSYGGAQETQYF.